Sequencing of this TCR beta chain was carried out in a study of blood T cell repertoires in COVID-19. Overall study: Spain, Italy and the United States supplied samples that represented acute and convalescent COVID-19.

CDR3 length: 13 residues. With 5 bases removed from V and 3 bases from J, the gap between germline ends came to 11 bases. Germline-derived CDR1 and CDR2 are GTSNPN and SVGIG (reference sequence). In the study's own analysis: Using reference gene primer amplification, nucleated cell counts were estimated. Data came from immunoSEQ multiplex PCR; TCRdb stores just in-frame clones and leaves some out. The V and J calls and clone size were taken over from that table, and D and trimming were inferred from the DNA. Here the sample spans 39,000 or so clones, roughly four fifths being singletons. The sample was peripheral blood. The TCR comes from a man aged 35-49 years with active or convalescent COVID-19. The chain couples TRBV30 to TRBJ1-5; possibly TRBD1 for D (6 bases). The CDR3 protein is CAWDTGPNQPQHF. The CDR3 nucleotides are TGTGCCTGGGATACAGGGCCCAATCAGCCCCAGCATTTT. Filled out from reference TRBV30 and TRBJ1-5, the complete variable domain reads SQTIHQWPATLVQPVGSPLSLECTVEGTSNPNLYWYRQAAGRGLQLLFYSVGIGQISSEVPQNLSASRPQDRQFILSSKKLLLSDSGFYLCAWDTGPNQPQHFGDGTRLSIL.